These T cell receptor beta chains were read from a single sample in a study of blood T cell repertoires in COVID-19. Clones were read by immunoSEQ multiplex PCR, and TCRdb kept only the in-frame ones, dropping some. The sample has 100,000 to 110,000 clones; almost 80% are singletons. The sequenced sample was peripheral blood. The receptors come from a man between 65 and 85 years old with active or convalescent COVID-19. CDR3s include the opening cysteine and the closing phenylalanine or tryptophan. Each record gives: J gene, clone size, V gene, CDR3 protein. Rows may omit the clone size; those that give it use once, few, many or a size class.

j_call: TRBJ1-6
clone_size: many
v_call: TRBV7-2
cdr3_aa: CASSLAQGGSPLHF

j_call: TRBJ2-2
clone_size: -
v_call: TRBV27
cdr3_aa: CASKGRVGGELFF

j_call: TRBJ2-1
clone_size: -
v_call: TRBV7-2
cdr3_aa: CASSDTGTSVYNEQFF

j_call: TRBJ1-1
clone_size: -
v_call: TRBV29-1
cdr3_aa: CSAGQTNTEAFF

j_call: TRBJ2-1
clone_size: -
v_call: TRBV19
cdr3_aa: CASSILAGHTGEQFF

j_call: TRBJ1-6
clone_size: -
v_call: TRBV7-7
cdr3_aa: CASSTGQDNSPLHF

j_call: TRBJ2-1
clone_size: -
v_call: TRBV2
cdr3_aa: CASSLLGGYNEQFF

j_call: TRBJ2-7
clone_size: -
v_call: TRBV10-1
cdr3_aa: CASSECSGDRAYPYEQYF

j_call: TRBJ2-2
clone_size: -
v_call: TRBV2
cdr3_aa: CASSRQVSTGELFF

j_call: TRBJ2-7
clone_size: -
v_call: TRBV27
cdr3_aa: CASSLFPHSGVYEQYF

j_call: TRBJ1-5
clone_size: -
v_call: TRBV19
cdr3_aa: CASSIGPGGGQPQHF

j_call: TRBJ1-5
clone_size: -
v_call: TRBV7-8
cdr3_aa: CASSLGAGGSTQHF

j_call: TRBJ2-2
clone_size: -
v_call: TRBV29-1
cdr3_aa: CSAVGTSSTGELFF

j_call: TRBJ2-3
clone_size: -
v_call: TRBV7-2
cdr3_aa: CASSDWNTDTQYF

j_call: TRBJ2-1
clone_size: few
v_call: TRBV11-2
cdr3_aa: CASSLQGLNNEQFF

j_call: TRBJ1-2
clone_size: -
v_call: TRBV12-3/TRBV12-4
cdr3_aa: CASSWDRDYGYTF

j_call: TRBJ2-7
clone_size: -
v_call: TRBV18
cdr3_aa: CASSPPNQGSNSYEQYF

j_call: TRBJ2-2
clone_size: -
v_call: TRBV11-2
cdr3_aa: CASSLEGSHTGELFF

j_call: TRBJ2-5
clone_size: -
v_call: TRBV3-1/TRBV3-2
cdr3_aa: CASSQRTSGETQYF

j_call: TRBJ1-2
clone_size: -
v_call: TRBV7-2
cdr3_aa: CASSLDLWARYGYTF

j_call: TRBJ2-7
clone_size: -
v_call: TRBV4-3
cdr3_aa: CASSQDLVGTRTYEQYF

j_call: TRBJ2-5
clone_size: -
v_call: TRBV10-1
cdr3_aa: CASSESAGGAGKTQYF

j_call: TRBJ1-6
clone_size: -
v_call: TRBV19
cdr3_aa: CASSRGQNNSPLHF

j_call: TRBJ2-7
clone_size: -
v_call: TRBV27
cdr3_aa: CASSLSGLAGGRRSYEQYF

j_call: TRBJ1-2
clone_size: -
v_call: TRBV3-1/TRBV3-2
cdr3_aa: CASSHQTGYYGYTF

j_call: TRBJ2-3
clone_size: -
v_call: TRBV5-1
cdr3_aa: CASSLGGTGGTDTQYF

j_call: TRBJ2-1
clone_size: -
v_call: TRBV7-2
cdr3_aa: CASSLFGLAGHNEQFF

j_call: TRBJ2-7
clone_size: -
v_call: TRBV27
cdr3_aa: CASSPGLSSYEQYF

j_call: TRBJ1-5
clone_size: -
v_call: TRBV6-6
cdr3_aa: CASSPGGMGNQPQHF

j_call: TRBJ1-5
clone_size: once
v_call: TRBV6-2/TRBV6-3
cdr3_aa: CASSRRVTNQPQHF

j_call: TRBJ2-7
clone_size: -
v_call: TRBV7-2
cdr3_aa: CASSTNSGTGTYEQYF

j_call: TRBJ1-2
clone_size: -
v_call: TRBV5-4
cdr3_aa: CASSLDNTFNYGYTF

j_call: TRBJ1-2
clone_size: -
v_call: TRBV7-9
cdr3_aa: CASSLTGSGWGYTF

j_call: TRBJ2-2
clone_size: -
v_call: TRBV5-1
cdr3_aa: CASSLGQGSYTGELFF

j_call: TRBJ1-2
clone_size: -
v_call: TRBV6-7
cdr3_aa: CASSSLGYSTGVPGDGYTF

j_call: TRBJ2-6
clone_size: -
v_call: TRBV10-3
cdr3_aa: CAISDSSGANVLTF

j_call: TRBJ2-3
clone_size: -
v_call: TRBV15
cdr3_aa: CATSWGGGTDTQYF